This T cell receptor beta chain was captured by sequencing in a study of T cell responses to AZD1222 COVID-19 vaccine. The method was immunoSEQ multiplex PCR; TCRdb's version includes in-frame clones alone and lacks a portion of them. The data contain 90,000 to 110,000 clones, approximately 90% of them singletons. Germline CDR1 is LGHNA and CDR2 is YNFKEQ. Trimming took off 5 bases at V and 6 bases at J, with 12 bases between the two ends. CDR3 length equals 13 residues. About this clone: Its antigen is as yet unknown.

Study-level results: The study reported that nearly half of spike-specific TCRs target unmutated variant regions. Just a handful of AZD1222 recipients were seropositive at baseline.

The chain joins TRBV4-2 to TRBJ2-3; D call uncertain. The sample here was peripheral blood, taken on day 0 of AZD1222 vaccination. The receptor was derived from an adult in good health. The CDR3 here is CASSSTSEDTQYF. The DNA for the CDR3 is TGTGCCAGCAGCTCGACTTCGGAGGATACGCAGTATTTT.